In this sample, the clone carrying this TCR delta chain turned up a few times. This sequence may be a read error, since a much larger clone differs from it by one base. Other DNA sequences in the same sample also yield this CDR3. TCRdb applied CATT to the RT-PCR reads for clone calling. The profile shows some 10,000 delta-chain clones, over 1% of them singletons. The CDR3 extends over 16 amino acids. Germline V gives CDR1 GEAIGNYY, CDR2 EKD. This entry comes from a study of gamma-delta T cells after stem cell transplantation. Sample: gamma-delta T cells. The sequence derives from a human donor. It is not recorded whose cells these are; they may come from a transplant donor. This chain connects TRDV2 to TRDJ1, with 8 bases fitting TRDD3. The CDR3 here is CACDPLTGGNTDKLIF. The CDR3 coding sequence is TGTGCCTGTGACCCTCTTACTGGGGGTAACACCGACAAACTCATCTTT.